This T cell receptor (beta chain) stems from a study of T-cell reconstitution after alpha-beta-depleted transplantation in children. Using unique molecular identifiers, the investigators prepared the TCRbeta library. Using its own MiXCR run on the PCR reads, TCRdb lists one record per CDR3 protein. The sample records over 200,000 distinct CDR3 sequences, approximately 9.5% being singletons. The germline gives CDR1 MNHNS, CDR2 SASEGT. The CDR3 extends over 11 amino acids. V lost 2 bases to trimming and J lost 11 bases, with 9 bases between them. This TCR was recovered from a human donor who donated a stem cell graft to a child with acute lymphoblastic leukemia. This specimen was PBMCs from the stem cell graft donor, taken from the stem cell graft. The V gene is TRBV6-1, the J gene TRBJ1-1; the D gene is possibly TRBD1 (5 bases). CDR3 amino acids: CASSEFKGAFF. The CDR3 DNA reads TGTGCCAGCAGTGAATTTAAGGGGGCTTTCTTT.